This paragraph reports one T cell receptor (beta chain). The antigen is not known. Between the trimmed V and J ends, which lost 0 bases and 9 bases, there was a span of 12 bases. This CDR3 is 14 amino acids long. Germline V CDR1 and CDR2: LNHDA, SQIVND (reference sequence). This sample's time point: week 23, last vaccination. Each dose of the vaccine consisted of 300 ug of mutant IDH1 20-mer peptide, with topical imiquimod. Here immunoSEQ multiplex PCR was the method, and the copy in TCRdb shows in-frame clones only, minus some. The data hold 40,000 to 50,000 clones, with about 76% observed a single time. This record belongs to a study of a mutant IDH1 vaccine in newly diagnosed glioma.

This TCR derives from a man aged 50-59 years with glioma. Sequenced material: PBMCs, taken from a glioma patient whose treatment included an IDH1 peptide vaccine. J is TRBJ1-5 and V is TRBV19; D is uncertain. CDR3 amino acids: CASSIDRAHGPQHF. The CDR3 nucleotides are TGTGCCAGTAGTATAGATCGGGCTCATGGGCCCCAGCATTTT. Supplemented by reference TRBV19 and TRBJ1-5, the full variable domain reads DGGITQSPKYLFRKEGQNVTLSCEQNLNHDAMYWYRQDPGQGLRLIYYSQIVNDFQKGDIAEGYSVSREKKESFPLTVTSAQKNPTAFYLCASSIDRAHGPQHFGDGTRLSIL.